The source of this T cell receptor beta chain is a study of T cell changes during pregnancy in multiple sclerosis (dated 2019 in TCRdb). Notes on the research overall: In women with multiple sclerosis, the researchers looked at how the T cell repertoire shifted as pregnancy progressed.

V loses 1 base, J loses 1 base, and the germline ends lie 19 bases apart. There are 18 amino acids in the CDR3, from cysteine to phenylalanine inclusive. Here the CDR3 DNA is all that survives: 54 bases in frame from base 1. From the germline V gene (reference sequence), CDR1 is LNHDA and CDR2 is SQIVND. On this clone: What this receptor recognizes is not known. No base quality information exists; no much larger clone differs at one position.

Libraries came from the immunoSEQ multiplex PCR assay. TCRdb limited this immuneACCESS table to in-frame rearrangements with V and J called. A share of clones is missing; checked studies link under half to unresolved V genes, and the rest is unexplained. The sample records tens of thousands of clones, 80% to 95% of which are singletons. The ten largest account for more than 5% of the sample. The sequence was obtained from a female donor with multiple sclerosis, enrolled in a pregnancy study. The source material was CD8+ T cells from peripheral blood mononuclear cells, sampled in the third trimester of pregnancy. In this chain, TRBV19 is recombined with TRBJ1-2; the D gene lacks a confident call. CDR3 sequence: CASSIGGDLGRLNYGYTF. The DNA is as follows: TGTGCCAGTAGTATAGGGGGAGATTTAGGACGGCTTAACTATGGCTACACCTTC.